This T cell receptor (beta chain) was sequenced in a study of T cell responses to AZD1222 COVID-19 vaccine. V lost 2 bases, J lost 7 bases, and 14 bases lay in between. The length of the CDR3 is 13 residues. Per germline, CDR1 GTSNPN and CDR2 SVGIG (reference sequence). Study-wide results and caveats: The donors showed a predominance of white British ancestry and of females, with possible underestimation of clonal diversity. Just five or six AZD1222 recipients tested seropositive at baseline.

Points on this clone: The antigen remains undetermined.

The data were produced by immunoSEQ multiplex PCR, yet TCRdb's version contains in-frame clones alone and is incomplete. The repertoire has 150,000 or so clones, just under 95% of them found once; the top ten carry 1.3% to 1.5%. The TCR sequence derives from an adult in good health. The rearrangement joins TRBV30 to TRBJ1-1; maybe TRBD1 (5 bases). The sample in question was peripheral blood, obtained on day 0 of AZD1222 vaccination. CDR3 sequence reads: CAWSKGVVDEAFF. CDR3 DNA: TGTGCCTGGAGTAAAGGGGTAGTCGATGAAGCTTTCTTT. Complete variable domain (other parts from reference TRBV30 and TRBJ1-1): SQTIHQWPATLVQPVGSPLSLECTVEGTSNPNLYWYRQAAGRGLQLLFYSVGIGQISSEVPQNLSASRPQDRQFILSSKKLLLSDSGFYLCAWSKGVVDEAFFGQGTRLTVV.